The T cell receptor (beta chain) under discussion was sequenced for a study of Ad26.COV2.S vaccination and SARS-CoV-2 variants. In the study overall: A COV1001 Ad26.COV2.S trial-arm participant provided the sample.

Stated treatment: some 20 received Ad26.COV2.S at low or high dose, single or two shots; five or six received placebo; per-sample allocation not given. Day 63 following the first vaccine or placebo injection was when the samples were taken. Deletions cut 1 base from V and 1 base from J, with 7 bases between. The CDR3 spans 14 residues. CDR1 is MNHEY and CDR2 is SVGEGT in the germline V gene. The table came from immunoSEQ multiplex PCR; TCRdb's copy has only in-frame clones and leaves some out. The top ten clones hold less than 4% of a sample with roughly 420,000 clones, 88% of them seen once. The source material was peripheral blood, sampled in a trial of Ad26.COV2.S vaccine versus placebo. The rearrangement links TRBV6-2 or TRBV6-3 to TRBJ1-1, with D unclear. The TCR originated in a person between 18 and 59 years old who received the Ad26.COV2.S COVID-19 vaccine or a placebo. The CDR3 DNA sequence: TGTGCCAGCAGTTACTGGCCTCGGAACACTGAAGCTTTCTTT. This encodes CASSYWPRNTEAFF.